This TCR beta chain was observed in a study of Ad26.COV2.S vaccination and SARS-CoV-2 variants (dated by TCRdb to the early 2020s). Study-level background: Vaccine-arm donors came from COV1001, a multicentre, randomized, double-blind, placebo-controlled phase I-IIa trial of Ad26.COV2.S in healthy adults. The TCR-sequenced set comprised about 32 samples: approximately 19 Ad26.COV2.S vaccine recipients, 5 placebo recipients and 8 SARS-CoV-2 convalescent individuals. Investigators did not know the trial group allocation while performing experiments and assessing outcomes. The specificity and breadth of SARS-CoV-2-reactive T cell receptors after Ad26.COV2.S vaccination were assessed by TCRbeta repertoire sequencing. Dosing of Ad26.COV2.S was intramuscular, at either 5x10^10 or 1x10^11 viral particles, delivered as one shot or as two shots spaced 56 days apart. Trial participants were randomized into five groups of five: low-dose or high-dose Ad26.COV2.S given once or twice, or placebo on both occasions. The full study reports these points: The authors noted that total T cell responses may have been underestimated by the TCR breadth and depth analyses. Vaccine and placebo recipients had similar non-spike TCR breadth, a finding consistent with the vaccine containing only spike. Compared with placebo recipients, Ad26.COV2.S recipients showed higher spike-specific TCR breadth (P = 0.0014). The study was not powered to compare responses between vaccine doses or regimens. After vaccination, substantial breadth of spike-specific CD8+ and CD4+ T cell responses was reported.

The treatment or condition tag for this specimen amounts to: some 20 received Ad26.COV2.S at low or high dose, single or two shots; about 5 received placebo; per-sample allocation not given. Repertoires of vaccine and placebo recipients were sequenced from samples collected on day 63 after the first injection. Cohort 1b enrolled some 25 adults aged 18-55 years at a single site in Boston, USA, between 29 July and 7 August 2020. Ad26.COV2.S consisted of a replication-incompetent adenovirus type 26 vector by which a prefusion-stabilized SARS-CoV-2 spike protein from the original Wuhan strain was expressed. Comment on this clone: Its antigen has not been determined. Qualities for individual bases were not recorded, and no much larger clone is one base off.

The immunoSEQ Assay was used to sequence TCRbeta CDR3 regions. After extraction, genomic DNA underwent amplification by bias-controlled multiplex PCR, followed by high-throughput sequencing. The authors processed their data as follows. To quantify the absolute abundance of every unique TCRbeta CDR3 region, sequences were collapsed and filtered. Usable DNA was measured by amplifying reference genes present in all nucleated cells, and TCRbeta template counts were normalized to that usable DNA to estimate T cell fraction. Repertoire TCRs were annotated as SARS-CoV-2-specific when V gene, CDR3 amino acid sequence and J gene were exactly matched to a known reactive TCR set. MIRA supplied the reference SARS-CoV-2 TCR set, which was filtered for enrichment in COVID-19-positive ImmuneCODE repertoires so that public or cross-reactive TCRs were removed. Drawing on the MIRA antigens, annotated TCRs were analysed further at the level of specific ORF or position within ORF. Breadth was defined as the number of annotated unique rearrangements divided by the total number of unique productive rearrangements, and depth was defined as the summed frequency of the annotated unique rearrangements. TCR breadth was compared between groups using two-sided Wilcoxon rank-sum tests. TCRdb provides this immuneACCESS table in a form limited to in-frame rearrangements. Some clones are lacking; in checked studies, under half of them reflect an unresolved V gene, and why the rest are absent is not known. That table supplies the V and J calls and clone size; D and trimming were determined from the DNA. The sample contains about 350,000 clones, approximately 90% of them found a single time. The top ten clonotypes cover roughly 5% of the sample.

The CDR3 runs 12 residues from the cysteine to the phenylalanine. Of the read, only the CDR3 DNA is kept; its 36 bases are in frame from base 1. At the junction V is shortened by 5 bases and J by 9 bases; bases outside the gene matches: 3. Per the germline V gene (reference sequence), GTSNPN is the CDR1 and SVGIG is the CDR2. Recombination joined TRBV30 with TRBJ1-6, with TRBD1 identical over 8 junction bases. The material was peripheral blood, obtained in a trial of Ad26.COV2.S vaccine versus placebo. The clonotype originates from a person between 18 and 65 years old who received the Ad26.COV2.S COVID-19 vaccine or a placebo. The DNA is TGTGCCTGGGGAACAGGGGGTTCACCCCTCCACTTT. Protein translation: CAWGTGGSPLHF.